The clone carrying this T cell receptor (beta chain) was seen at least ten times. Its antigen remains unidentified. The isolated RNA, all of it, was reverse transcribed, so expressed TCRB transcripts were what got sequenced. Measured with immunoSEQ multiplex PCR; TCRdb has only the in-frame clones, and not every one. This sample has 120,000 to 150,000 clones, with around 9.3% found just once. These data come from a study of beta chain features in type 1 diabetes. Study-level background: Sorted cell examination encompassed over 90 million cells across all samples. Whole-study findings and limits: Junctions at VDJ sites from type 1 diabetes patients had fewer insertions and more deletions.

Between the trimmed V and J ends, which lost 0 bases and 4 bases, there was a span of 6 bases. Germline lookup yields CDR1 LGHNA and CDR2 YSLEER. CDR3 size: 13 residues. The chain carries TRBV4-3 and TRBJ1-1, with D hard to call. This clonotype was sampled from a man aged 18 to 30 in good health. Source material: naive CD4+ T cells from blood. The CDR3 coding sequence is TGCGCCAGCAGCCAAGAGGGAGGCACTGAAGCTTTCTTT. Its translation is CASSQEGGTEAFF.